There are many counts of the clone carrying this T cell receptor beta chain. Its antigen is unknown. The CDR3 is cut off 3 residues early in the read; its end comes from the germline J gene. Caucasian heritage predominated among both patients and controls. This record comes from a study of T cell clonality in common variable immunodeficiency. Findings of the study overall: Repertoire-complication correlations in CVID were limited by patient heterogeneity. Authors noted CVID clonality's cause needs subpopulation repertoire sequencing. Compared with controls, CVID subjects had fewer shared TCRbeta clones.

The repertoire was sequenced with immunoSEQ multiplex PCR; TCRdb's copy has only in-frame clones and lacks some. Captured here are around 57,000 clones, none seen once; the top ten comprise around 5.4%. CDR3 length equals 14 residues. V was clipped by 4 bases and J by 6 bases; unmatched bases: 3. Germline assignment: CDR1 SGHDT and CDR2 YYEEEE. The receptor comes from a person aged 18 to 70 in good health. This chain links TRBV5-6 with TRBJ2-4; TRBD2 aligns across 11 bases. The material sequenced was peripheral blood mononuclear cells. The CDR3 sequence is CASSPGLAGNIQYF. The CDR3 bases that were read are TGTGCCAGCAGCCCCGGACTAGCGGGAAACATT.